Listed below are T cell receptor beta chains from one sample, sequenced in a study of cytomegalovirus exposure and HLA in healthy donors. The data were produced by immunoSEQ multiplex PCR, yet TCRdb's version contains in-frame clones alone and is incomplete. This sample carries 150,000 to 200,000 clones, about 81% of them seen once, and the ten largest clones take 1% to 1.5%. The sequencing sample was made of PBMCs. These receptors were obtained from a woman in her 30s in good health and CMV-seronegative. The CDR3 runs from the conserved cysteine through the conserved F or W. The D gene is left open where the match is weak. A clone size is listed for some rows: how often the clone was seen (once, few, many), or a class if it is expanded.

>-|TRBV5-4|-|TRBJ1-5
TGTGCCAGCAGCTTGGGGGGAGGCAGGGTCCAGCCCCAGCATTTT
CASSLGGGRVQPQHF
>-|TRBV7-2|-|TRBJ1-2
TGTGCCAGCAGCTTCAACACAGGGTTCGGCTACACCTTC
CASSFNTGFGYTF
>-|TRBV29-1|-|TRBJ1-3
TGCAGCGTTGAAGATCGAGGGTCCGGAAACACCATATATTTT
CSVEDRGSGNTIYF
>-|TRBV11-2|-|TRBJ1-4
TGTGCCAGCAGCTTAGAGACGGGGGGCGCTTATGAAAAACTGTTTTTT
CASSLETGGAYEKLFF
>-|TRBV11-2|-|TRBJ2-2
TGTGCCAGCTTCACTGGTACCGGGGAGCTGTTTTTT
CASFTGTGELFF
>TRBD1|TRBV4-1|-|TRBJ1-5
TGCGCCAGCAGCCACACCCTCGGACAGGGGAATCAGCCCCAGCATTTT
CASSHTLGQGNQPQHF
>TRBD1|TRBV2|-|TRBJ2-7
TGTGCCAGCAGTACCGGGACAGGCTACTACGAGCAGTACTTC
CASSTGTGYYEQYF
>TRBD1|TRBV4-2|-|TRBJ2-4
TGTGCCAGCAGCCAAGAGACAGGGAAAAACATTCAGTACTTC
CASSQETGKNIQYF
>TRBD1|TRBV5-6|-|TRBJ1-5
TGTGCCAGCAGCCGAACAGGGGGCAGCAATCAGCCCCAGCATTTT
CASSRTGGSNQPQHF
>-|TRBV2|few|TRBJ1-5
TGTGCCAGCAGTATGGACTCGACCCAGCCCCAGCATTTT
CASSMDSTQPQHF
>TRBD1|TRBV6-5|-|TRBJ1-5
TGTGCCAGCAGTTCAGGGGGGCAGCCCCAGCATTTT
CASSSGGQPQHF
>TRBD2|TRBV5-4|-|TRBJ2-3
TGTGCCAGCAGCCCCGGACTAGCGGGAACAGATACGCAGTATTTT
CASSPGLAGTDTQYF
>-|TRBV6-5|-|TRBJ2-7
TGTGCCAGCAGTGAACTAGAGGAGGCCTACGAGCAGTACTTC
CASSELEEAYEQYF
>-|TRBV6-1|-|TRBJ2-3
TGTGCCAGCAACCAGGTTTTCACAGATACGCAGTATTTT
CASNQVFTDTQYF
>TRBD1|TRBV29-1|-|TRBJ2-7
TGCAGCGCTCGAGGGGGCCCGGTTTACGAGCAGTACTTC
CSARGGPVYEQYF